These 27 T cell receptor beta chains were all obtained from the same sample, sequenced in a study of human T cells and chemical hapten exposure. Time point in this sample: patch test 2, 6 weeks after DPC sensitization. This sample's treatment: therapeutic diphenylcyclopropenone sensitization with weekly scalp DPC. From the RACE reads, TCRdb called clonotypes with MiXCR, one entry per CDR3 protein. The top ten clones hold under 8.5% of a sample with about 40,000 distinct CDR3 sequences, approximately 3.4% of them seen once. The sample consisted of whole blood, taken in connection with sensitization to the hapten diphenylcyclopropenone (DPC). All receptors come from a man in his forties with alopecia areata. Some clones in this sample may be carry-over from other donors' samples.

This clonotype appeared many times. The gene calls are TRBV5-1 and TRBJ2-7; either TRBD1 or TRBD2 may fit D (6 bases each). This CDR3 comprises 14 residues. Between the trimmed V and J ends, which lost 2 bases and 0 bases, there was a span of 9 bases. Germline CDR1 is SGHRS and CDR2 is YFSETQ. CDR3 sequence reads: CASSFTGASYEQYF. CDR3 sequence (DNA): TGCGCCAGCAGCTTTACGGGGGCCTCCTACGAGCAGTACTTC.

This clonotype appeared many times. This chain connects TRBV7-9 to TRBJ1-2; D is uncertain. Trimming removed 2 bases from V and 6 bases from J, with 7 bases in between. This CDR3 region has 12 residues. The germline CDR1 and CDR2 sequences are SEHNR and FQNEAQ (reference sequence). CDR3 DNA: TGTGCCAGCAGCTTAAGCACTCATGGCTACACCTTC. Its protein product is CASSLSTHGYTF.

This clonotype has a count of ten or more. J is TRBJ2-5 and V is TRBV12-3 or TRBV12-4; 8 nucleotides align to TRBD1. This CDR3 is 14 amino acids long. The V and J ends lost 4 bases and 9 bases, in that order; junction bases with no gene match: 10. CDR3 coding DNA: TGTGCCAGCAGTTCACAGGGGGGCCTGGAAGCCCAGTACTTC. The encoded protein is CASSSQGGLEAQYF.

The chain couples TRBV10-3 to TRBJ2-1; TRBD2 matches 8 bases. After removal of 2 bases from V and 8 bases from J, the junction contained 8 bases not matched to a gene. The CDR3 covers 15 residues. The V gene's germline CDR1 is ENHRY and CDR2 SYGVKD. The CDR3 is CAISEDGREDDEQFF. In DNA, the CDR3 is TGTGCCATCAGTGAGGACGGGAGGGAGGATGATGAGCAGTTCTTC.

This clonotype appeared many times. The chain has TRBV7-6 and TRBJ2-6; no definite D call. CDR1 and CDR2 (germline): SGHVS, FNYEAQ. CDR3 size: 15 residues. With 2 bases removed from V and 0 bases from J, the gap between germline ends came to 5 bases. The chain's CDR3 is CASSLKSSGANVLTF. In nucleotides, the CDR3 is TGTGCCAGCAGCTTAAAAAGCTCTGGGGCCAACGTCCTGACTTTC. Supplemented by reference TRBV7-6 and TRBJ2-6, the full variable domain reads GAGVSQSPRYKVTKRGQDVALRCDPISGHVSLYWYRQALGQGPEFLTYFNYEAQQDKSGLPNDRFSAERPEGSISTLTIQRTEQRDSAMYRCASSLKSSGANVLTFGAGSRLTVL.

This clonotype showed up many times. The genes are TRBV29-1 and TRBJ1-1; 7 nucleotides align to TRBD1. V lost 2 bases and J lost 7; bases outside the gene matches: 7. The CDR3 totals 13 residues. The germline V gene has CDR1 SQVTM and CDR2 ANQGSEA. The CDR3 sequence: CSVEPVQGSEAFF. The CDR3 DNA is TGCAGCGTTGAACCTGTACAGGGGAGTGAAGCTTTCTTT.

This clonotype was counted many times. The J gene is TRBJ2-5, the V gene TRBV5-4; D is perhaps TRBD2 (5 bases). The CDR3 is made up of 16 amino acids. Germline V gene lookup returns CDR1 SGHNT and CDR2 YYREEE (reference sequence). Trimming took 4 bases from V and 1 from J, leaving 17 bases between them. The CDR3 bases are TGTGCCAGCAGCGCGGACTTTTCTAAGACCCAAGAGACCCAGTACTTC. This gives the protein CASSADFSKTQETQYF.

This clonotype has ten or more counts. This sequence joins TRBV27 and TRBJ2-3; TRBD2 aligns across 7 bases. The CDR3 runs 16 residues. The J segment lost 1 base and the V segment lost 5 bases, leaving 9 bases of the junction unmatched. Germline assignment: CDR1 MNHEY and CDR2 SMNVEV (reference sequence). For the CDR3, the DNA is TGTGCCAGCAGTACCCTGGCGGGAGTTGGCACAGATACGCAGTATTTT. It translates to CASSTLAGVGTDTQYF.

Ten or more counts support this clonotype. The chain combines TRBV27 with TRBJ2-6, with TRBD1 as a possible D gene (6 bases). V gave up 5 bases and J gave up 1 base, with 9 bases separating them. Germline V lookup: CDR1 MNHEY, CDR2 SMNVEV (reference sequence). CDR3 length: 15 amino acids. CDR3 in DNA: TGTGCCAGCAGTCCCAGGGGTTCTGGGGCCAACGTCCTGACTTTC. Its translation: CASSPRGSGANVLTF.

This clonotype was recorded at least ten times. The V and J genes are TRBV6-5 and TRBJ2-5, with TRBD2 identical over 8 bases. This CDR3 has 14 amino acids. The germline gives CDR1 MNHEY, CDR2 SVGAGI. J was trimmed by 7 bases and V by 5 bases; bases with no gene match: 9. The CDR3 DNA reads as TGTGCCAGCAGTCAAGAGCGGGAGAAGGGGACCCAGTACTTC. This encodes CASSQEREKGTQYF.

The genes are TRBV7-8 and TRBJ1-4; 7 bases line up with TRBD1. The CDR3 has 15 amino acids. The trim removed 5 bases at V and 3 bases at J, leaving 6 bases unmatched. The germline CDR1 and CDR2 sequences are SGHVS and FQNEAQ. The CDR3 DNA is TGTGCCAGCAGCCCCCGGGACAGCTCTAATGAAAAACTGTTTTTT. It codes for CASSPRDSSNEKLFF.

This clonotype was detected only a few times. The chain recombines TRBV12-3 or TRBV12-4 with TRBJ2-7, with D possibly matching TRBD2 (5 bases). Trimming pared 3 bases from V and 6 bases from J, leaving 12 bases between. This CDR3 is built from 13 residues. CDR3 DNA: TGTGCCAGCAGTTTGGTTCGGGGTATCGAGCAGTACTTC. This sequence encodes CASSLVRGIEQYF.

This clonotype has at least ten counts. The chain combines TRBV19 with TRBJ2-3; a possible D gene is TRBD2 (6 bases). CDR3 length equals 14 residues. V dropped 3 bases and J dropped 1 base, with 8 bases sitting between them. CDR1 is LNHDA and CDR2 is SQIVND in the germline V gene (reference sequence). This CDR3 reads CASSIQRGTDTQYF. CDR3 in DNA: TGTGCCAGTAGTATCCAGCGGGGCACAGATACGCAGTATTTT.

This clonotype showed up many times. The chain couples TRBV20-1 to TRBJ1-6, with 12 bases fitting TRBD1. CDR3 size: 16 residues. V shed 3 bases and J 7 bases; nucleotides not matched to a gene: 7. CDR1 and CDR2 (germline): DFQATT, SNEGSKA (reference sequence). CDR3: CSARSGTGGMNSPLHF. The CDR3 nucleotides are TGCAGTGCTAGGTCAGGGACAGGGGGCATGAATTCACCCCTCCACTTT.

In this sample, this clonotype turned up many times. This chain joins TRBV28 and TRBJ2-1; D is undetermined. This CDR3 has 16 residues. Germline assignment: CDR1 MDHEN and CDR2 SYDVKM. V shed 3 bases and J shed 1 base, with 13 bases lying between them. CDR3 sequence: CASSFALSSSYNEQFF. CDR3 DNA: TGTGCCAGCAGTTTCGCTCTCAGTAGTTCCTACAATGAGCAGTTCTTC.

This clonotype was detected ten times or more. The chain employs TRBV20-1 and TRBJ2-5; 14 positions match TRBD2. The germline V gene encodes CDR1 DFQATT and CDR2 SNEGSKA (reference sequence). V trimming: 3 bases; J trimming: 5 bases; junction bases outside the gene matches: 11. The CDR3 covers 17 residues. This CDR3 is CSARGGTSGSFMETQYF. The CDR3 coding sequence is TGCAGTGCTAGGGGGGGGACTAGCGGGAGTTTTATGGAGACCCAGTACTTC.

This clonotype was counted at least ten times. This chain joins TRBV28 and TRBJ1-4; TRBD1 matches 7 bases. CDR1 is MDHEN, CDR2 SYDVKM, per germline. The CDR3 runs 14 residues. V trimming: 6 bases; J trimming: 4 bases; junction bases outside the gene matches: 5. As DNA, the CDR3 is TGTGCCAGCAGATTGGACAGGAATAATGAAAAACTGTTTTTT. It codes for CASRLDRNNEKLFF.

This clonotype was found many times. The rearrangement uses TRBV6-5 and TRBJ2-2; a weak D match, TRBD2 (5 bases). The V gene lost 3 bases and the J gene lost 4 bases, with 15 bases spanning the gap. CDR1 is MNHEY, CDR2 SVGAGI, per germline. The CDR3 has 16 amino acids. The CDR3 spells CASSYAGGLSTGELFF. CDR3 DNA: TGTGCCAGCAGTTATGCGGGCGGGCTGAGCACCGGGGAGCTGTTTTTT.

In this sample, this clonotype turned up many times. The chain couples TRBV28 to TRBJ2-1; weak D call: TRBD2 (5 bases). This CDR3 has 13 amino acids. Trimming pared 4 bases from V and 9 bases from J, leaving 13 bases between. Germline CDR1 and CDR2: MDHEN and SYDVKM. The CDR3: CASSSRVTGEQFF. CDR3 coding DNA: TGTGCCAGCAGTTCGAGGGTAACGGGTGAGCAGTTCTTC. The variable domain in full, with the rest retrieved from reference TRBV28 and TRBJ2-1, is DVKVTQSSRYLVKRTGEKVFLECVQDMDHENMFWYRQDPGLGLRLIYFSYDVKMKEKGDIPEGYSVSREKKERFSLILESASTNQTSMYLCASSSRVTGEQFFGPGTRLTVL.

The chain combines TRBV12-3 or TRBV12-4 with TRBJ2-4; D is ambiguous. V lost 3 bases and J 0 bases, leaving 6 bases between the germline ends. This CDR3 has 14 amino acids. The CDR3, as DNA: TGTGCCAGCAGTTTCTCGGGAGCCAAAAACATTCAGTACTTC. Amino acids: CASSFSGAKNIQYF.

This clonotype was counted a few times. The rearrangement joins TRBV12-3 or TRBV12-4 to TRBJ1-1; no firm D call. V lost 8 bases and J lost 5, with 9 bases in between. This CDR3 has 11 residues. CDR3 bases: TGTGCCAGCGCGGGAAGGACTGAAGCTTTCTTT. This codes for CASAGRTEAFF.

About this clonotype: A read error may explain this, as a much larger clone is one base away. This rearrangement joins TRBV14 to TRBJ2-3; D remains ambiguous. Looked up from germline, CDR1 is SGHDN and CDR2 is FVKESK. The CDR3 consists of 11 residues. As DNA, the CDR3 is TGTGCCATCAGCCAATTGGATACGCAGTATTTT. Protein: CAISQLDTQYF. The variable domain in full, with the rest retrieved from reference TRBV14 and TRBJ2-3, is EAGVTQFPSHSVIEKGQTVTLRCDPISGHDNLYWYRRVMGKEIKFLLHFVKESKQDESGMPNNRFLAERTGGTYSTLKVQPAELEDSGVYFCAISQLDTQYFGPGTRLTVL.

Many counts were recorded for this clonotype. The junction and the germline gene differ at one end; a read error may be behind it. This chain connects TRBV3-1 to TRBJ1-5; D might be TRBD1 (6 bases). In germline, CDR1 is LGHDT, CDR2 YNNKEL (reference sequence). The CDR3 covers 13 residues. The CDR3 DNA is TGTGCCACCAGCCAGGGGAGCTATCAGCCCCAGCATTTT. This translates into CATSQGSYQPQHF.

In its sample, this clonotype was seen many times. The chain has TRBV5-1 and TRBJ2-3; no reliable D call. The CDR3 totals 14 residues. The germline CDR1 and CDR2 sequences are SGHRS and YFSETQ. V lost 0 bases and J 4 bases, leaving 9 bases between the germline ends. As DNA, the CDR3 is TGCGCCAGCAGCTTGGACCGTTTCCCAGATACGCAGTATTTT. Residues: CASSLDRFPDTQYF.

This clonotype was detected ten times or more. CDR3 in DNA: TGCAGTGCTACTAACATCTTGACAGGGGGAGAGACCCAGTACTTC. Its protein is CSATNILTGGETQYF. The chain uses TRBV20-1 and TRBJ2-5; 9 positions agree with TRBD1. The junction had 10 bases not matched to a gene; V was cut back by 4 bases and J by 4 bases. Germline assignment: CDR1 DFQATT and CDR2 SNEGSKA (reference sequence). The CDR3 is 15 amino acids.

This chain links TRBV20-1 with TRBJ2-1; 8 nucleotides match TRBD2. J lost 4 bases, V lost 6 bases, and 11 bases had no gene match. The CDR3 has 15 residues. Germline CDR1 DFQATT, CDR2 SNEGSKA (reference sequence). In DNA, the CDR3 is TGCAGTGCAGAGGGAGGTAGCGGGAAGTACAATGAGCAGTTCTTC. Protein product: CSAEGGSGKYNEQFF.

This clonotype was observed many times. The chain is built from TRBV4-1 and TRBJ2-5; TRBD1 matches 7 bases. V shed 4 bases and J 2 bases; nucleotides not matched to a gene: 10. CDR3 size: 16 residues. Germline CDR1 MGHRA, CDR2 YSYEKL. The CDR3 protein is CASSPRDRVHQETQYF. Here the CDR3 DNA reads TGCGCCAGCAGCCCAAGAGACAGGGTCCATCAAGAGACCCAGTACTTC.